These T cell receptor beta chains were read from a single sample in a study of cytomegalovirus exposure and HLA in healthy donors. Profiling relied on immunoSEQ multiplex PCR, and the TCRdb table lists in-frame clones only, not all of them. The table records roughly 130,000 clones, approximately 72% of them present only once. The sample consisted of PBMCs. Receptors were obtained from a man between 18 and 29 years old in good health and CMV-seronegative. CDR3s include the opening cysteine and the closing phenylalanine or tryptophan. Fields, in order: CDR3 DNA, CDR3 protein, CDR3 length, V gene, J gene, D gene, clone size. The D gene is left open where the match is weak. Not all rows give a size; the values are once, few, many and, for expanded clones, a class.

cdr3_nt: TGTGCCAGCAGCCAAGATTTGCAGGGGGCGCGGGGCTACACCTTC
cdr3_aa: CASSQDLQGARGYTF
cdr3_length: 15
v_call: TRBV4-2
j_call: TRBJ1-2
d_call: TRBD1
clone_size: few

cdr3_nt: TGTGCCACCAGCAGAGGGGACAGTCACCATAGCAATCAGCCCCAGCATTTT
cdr3_aa: CATSRGDSHHSNQPQHF
cdr3_length: 17
v_call: TRBV15
j_call: TRBJ1-5
d_call: TRBD1
clone_size: .

cdr3_nt: TGTGCCATCGGAGGTGGAAACACCATATATTTT
cdr3_aa: CAIGGGNTIYF
cdr3_length: 11
v_call: TRBV10-3
j_call: TRBJ1-3
d_call: .
clone_size: .

cdr3_nt: TGTGCCAGCTCACCACTCGGGACTAGCGGGCAAGGACCCTACAATGAGCAGTTCTTC
cdr3_aa: CASSPLGTSGQGPYNEQFF
cdr3_length: 19
v_call: TRBV18
j_call: TRBJ2-1
d_call: TRBD2
clone_size: .

cdr3_nt: TGTGCCACCACCCTTATTGGGGGCGCGGACCAAGAGACCCAGTACTTC
cdr3_aa: CATTLIGGADQETQYF
cdr3_length: 16
v_call: TRBV2
j_call: TRBJ2-5
d_call: .
clone_size: .

cdr3_nt: TGCAGCGTAGCTGACAGTCTTAGGCAACCCCAGCATTTT
cdr3_aa: CSVADSLRQPQHF
cdr3_length: 13
v_call: TRBV29-1
j_call: TRBJ1-5
d_call: .
clone_size: .

cdr3_nt: TGCGCCAGCAGCCCCACCGGGACAGGGAAGGGCTACACCTTC
cdr3_aa: CASSPTGTGKGYTF
cdr3_length: 14
v_call: TRBV5-1
j_call: TRBJ1-2
d_call: TRBD1
clone_size: .

cdr3_nt: TGTGCCAGCAGGACCCGAGGACAGGCAATGGGTGGCTACACCTTC
cdr3_aa: CASRTRGQAMGGYTF
cdr3_length: 15
v_call: TRBV6-6
j_call: TRBJ1-2
d_call: TRBD1
clone_size: .

cdr3_nt: TGTGCCAGCAGCTTGGGACAGGGGCGTTCCTACGAGCAGTACTTC
cdr3_aa: CASSLGQGRSYEQYF
cdr3_length: 15
v_call: TRBV5-8
j_call: TRBJ2-7
d_call: TRBD1
clone_size: .

cdr3_nt: TGTGCCAGCAGCCCGAAAAGAGGCGGGCCGGGTTCTGGCTACACCTTC
cdr3_aa: CASSPKRGGPGSGYTF
cdr3_length: 16
v_call: TRBV4-2
j_call: TRBJ1-2
d_call: .
clone_size: .

cdr3_nt: TGCGCCAGCAGCTTGGACCGATTGAGCTCCTACGAGCAGTACTTC
cdr3_aa: CASSLDRLSSYEQYF
cdr3_length: 15
v_call: TRBV5-1
j_call: TRBJ2-7
d_call: .
clone_size: .

cdr3_nt: TGTGCCAGCAGTGATCAGGACGGGGTAAACTATGGCTACACCTTC
cdr3_aa: CASSDQDGVNYGYTF
cdr3_length: 15
v_call: TRBV6-1
j_call: TRBJ1-2
d_call: .
clone_size: .

cdr3_nt: TGTGCCAGCACCTACAGGGTGAACACCGGGGAGCTGTTTTTT
cdr3_aa: CASTYRVNTGELFF
cdr3_length: 14
v_call: TRBV6-6
j_call: TRBJ2-2
d_call: .
clone_size: .

cdr3_nt: TGTGCCAGCAGCCAAAAGCCCTCTCACAATGAGCAGTTCTTC
cdr3_aa: CASSQKPSHNEQFF
cdr3_length: 14
v_call: TRBV14
j_call: TRBJ2-1
d_call: .
clone_size: .

cdr3_nt: TGTGCCAGCAGCGTAGGTCTAGCGGAGACCTACGAGCAGTACTTC
cdr3_aa: CASSVGLAETYEQYF
cdr3_length: 15
v_call: TRBV9
j_call: TRBJ2-7
d_call: TRBD2
clone_size: once

cdr3_nt: TGTGCCAGCAGAACTAGCGGGGGGAACACCGGGGAGCTGTTTTTT
cdr3_aa: CASRTSGGNTGELFF
cdr3_length: 15
v_call: TRBV2
j_call: TRBJ2-2
d_call: TRBD2
clone_size: .

cdr3_nt: TGTGCCAGCAGCTACCGACAGGGCATTAACTATGGCTACACCTTC
cdr3_aa: CASSYRQGINYGYTF
cdr3_length: 15
v_call: TRBV21-1
j_call: TRBJ1-2
d_call: .
clone_size: few

cdr3_nt: TGCGCCAGCAGCCAAGAGGGACTAGCAACCTACGAGCAGTACTTC
cdr3_aa: CASSQEGLATYEQYF
cdr3_length: 15
v_call: TRBV4-1
j_call: TRBJ2-7
d_call: TRBD2
clone_size: .

cdr3_nt: TGTGCCAGCAGCCTGGACGTGGCAGGGCCAAATCAGCCCCAGCATTTT
cdr3_aa: CASSLDVAGPNQPQHF
cdr3_length: 16
v_call: TRBV21-1
j_call: TRBJ1-5
d_call: .
clone_size: .

cdr3_nt: TGTGCCAGCGCGACTAGCGGGGACCTCACAGATACGCAGTATTTT
cdr3_aa: CASATSGDLTDTQYF
cdr3_length: 15
v_call: TRBV27
j_call: TRBJ2-3
d_call: TRBD2
clone_size: .

cdr3_nt: TGTGCCTGTTCGGGGGGGGCTGGAGATACGCAGTATTTT
cdr3_aa: CACSGGAGDTQYF
cdr3_length: 13
v_call: TRBV19
j_call: TRBJ2-3
d_call: TRBD2
clone_size: .

cdr3_nt: TGTGCCAGCAGCGCCTGGGAGGGGCTAGCGGGGGACGAGCAGTACTTC
cdr3_aa: CASSAWEGLAGDEQYF
cdr3_length: 16
v_call: TRBV9
j_call: TRBJ2-7
d_call: TRBD2
clone_size: .

cdr3_nt: TGTGCCAGCAGCTTAAGCCCTACTAACTATGGCTACACCTTC
cdr3_aa: CASSLSPTNYGYTF
cdr3_length: 14
v_call: TRBV7-3
j_call: TRBJ1-2
d_call: .
clone_size: few

cdr3_nt: TGTGCCAGCAGTGGCAATGAGAGGGCCCAGCATTTT
cdr3_aa: CASSGNERAQHF
cdr3_length: 12
v_call: TRBV2
j_call: TRBJ1-5
d_call: .
clone_size: once

cdr3_nt: TGCAGCGCCGGCCTTTGGGCGGGATACGAGCAGTACTTC
cdr3_aa: CSAGLWAGYEQYF
cdr3_length: 13
v_call: TRBV29-1
j_call: TRBJ2-7
d_call: .
clone_size: .

cdr3_nt: TGCGCCAGCAGTGAACGGGTCGGGGAGCAGTACTTC
cdr3_aa: CASSERVGEQYF
cdr3_length: 12
v_call: TRBV10-1
j_call: TRBJ2-7
d_call: .
clone_size: .